The text below deals with one T cell receptor (beta chain). Its specificity is unknown. The primer mix had 60 Vbeta and 13 Jbeta primers. The repertoire was sequenced with immunoSEQ multiplex PCR; TCRdb's copy has only in-frame clones and lacks some. This table lists around 120,000 clones. Though probably carrying unrecorded immune exposures, donors were nominally healthy at sampling. The data stem from a study of cytomegalovirus exposure and HLA in healthy donors. Study results and limitations: It was likely that a cluster of highly shared sequence variants was a sequencing artifact.

V dropped 3 bases and J dropped 2; count of bases not matched to a gene: 4. CDR3 length: 14 amino acids. Germline-derived CDR1 and CDR2 are SGHNT and YYREEE (reference sequence). The chain employs TRBV5-4 and TRBJ1-1; TRBD1 aligns across 7 bases. The material sequenced was PBMCs. The receptor comes from a young man in good health and CMV-seronegative. This CDR3 is CASSWGQSNTEAFF. The CDR3 nucleotides are TGTGCCAGCAGCTGGGGACAGAGCAACACTGAAGCTTTCTTT.